This T cell receptor beta chain was retrieved from a study of blood T cell repertoires in COVID-19. About the research overall: Italy, Spain and the United States were the sources of the convalescent and acute COVID-19 samples. The cDNA or gDNA used as material had been derived from T cells, B-cell-depleted T cells, or PBMCs.

In the original workflow: Amplification of reference gene primers provided the estimated nucleated cell counts. The table came from immunoSEQ multiplex PCR; TCRdb's copy has only in-frame clones and leaves some out. That table furnishes V, J and clone size, whereas the DNA furnished D and trimming. The sample lists 270,000 or so clones, over 75% occurring once. The germline V gene encodes CDR1 MNHEY and CDR2 SVGAGI. The CDR3 runs 13 residues. Trimming removed 6 bases at V and 7 bases at J, with 13 bases between. Sequencing was carried out using peripheral blood. This clonotype was obtained from a human donor in a cohort sampled during active COVID-19. The J gene is TRBJ2-1, the V gene TRBV6-5; the D gene is possibly TRBD2 (6 bases). In DNA, the CDR3 is TGTGCCAGCAGAACACTAGCACGGAATGAGCAGTTCTTC. Amino acid sequence: CASRTLARNEQFF.